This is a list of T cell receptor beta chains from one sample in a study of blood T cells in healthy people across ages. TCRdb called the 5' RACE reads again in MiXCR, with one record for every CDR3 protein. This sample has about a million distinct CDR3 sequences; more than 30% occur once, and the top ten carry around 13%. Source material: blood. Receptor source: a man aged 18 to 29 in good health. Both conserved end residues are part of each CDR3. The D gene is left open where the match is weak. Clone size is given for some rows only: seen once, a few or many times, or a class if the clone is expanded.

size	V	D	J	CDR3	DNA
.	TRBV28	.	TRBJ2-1	CASSIGNEQFF	TGTGCCAGCAGTATCGGGAATGAGCAGTTCTTC
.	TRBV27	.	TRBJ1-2	CASKAGQIYGYTF	TGTGCCAGCAAAGCTGGGCAGATCTATGGCTACACCTTC
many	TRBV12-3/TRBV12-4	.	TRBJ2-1	CASSLVPNEQFF	TGTGCCAGCAGCCTGGTTCCGAATGAGCAGTTCTTC
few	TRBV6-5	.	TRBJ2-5	CASSLPAGKEYF	TGTGCCAGCAGCCTACCAGCAGGGAAGGAGTACTTC
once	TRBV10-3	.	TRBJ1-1	CAINRDGGAEAFF	TGTGCCATCAACCGGGACGGAGGGGCAGAAGCTTTCTTT
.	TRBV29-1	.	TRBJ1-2	CSAIEEDRPNYGYTF	TGCAGCGCTATTGAAGAAGATAGGCCTAACTATGGCTACACCTTC
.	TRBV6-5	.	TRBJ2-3	CASSANLPDTQYF	TGTGCCAGCAGCGCAAATCTCCCCGATACGCAGTATTTT
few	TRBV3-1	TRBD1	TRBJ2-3	CASSIGRGQVDTQYF	TGTGCCAGCAGCATTGGCAGGGGGCAGGTAGATACGCAGTATTTT
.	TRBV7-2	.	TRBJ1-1	CASSFLSNMNTEAFF	TGTGCCAGCAGCTTCCTGAGCAACATGAACACTGAAGCTTTCTTT
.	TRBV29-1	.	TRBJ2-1	CSVEGRAAYNEQFF	TGCAGCGTTGAAGGACGAGCGGCCTACAATGAGCAGTTCTTC
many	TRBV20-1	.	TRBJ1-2	CSARDQRKVDGYTF	TGCAGTGCTAGAGATCAAAGGAAGGTGGATGGCTACACCTTC
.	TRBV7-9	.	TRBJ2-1	CASSLVAIPENEQFF	TGTGCCAGCAGCTTAGTTGCGATTCCCGAAAATGAGCAGTTCTTC
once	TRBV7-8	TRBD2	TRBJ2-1	CASSDSSGAYNEQFF	TGTGCCAGCAGCGACTCTAGCGGGGCCTACAATGAGCAGTTCTTC
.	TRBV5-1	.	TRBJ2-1	CASSLEPGLKQFF	TGCGCCAGCAGCTTGGAGCCCGGCTTGAAGCAGTTCTTC
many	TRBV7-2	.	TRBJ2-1	CASSLGGLYNEQFF	TGTGCCAGCAGCTTAGGGGGACTTTACAATGAGCAGTTCTTC
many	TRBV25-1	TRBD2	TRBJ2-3	CASTTSGSADTQYF	TGTGCCAGCACCACTAGCGGGTCCGCGGATACGCAGTATTTT
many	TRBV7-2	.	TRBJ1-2	CASSPNTGYGYTF	TGTGCCAGCAGCCCAAACACGGGCTATGGCTACACCTTC
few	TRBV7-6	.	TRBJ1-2	CASSRVLEGHSGYTF	TGTGCCAGCAGCCGGGTTTTGGAAGGGCATAGTGGCTACACCTTC
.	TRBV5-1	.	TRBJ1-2	CASSLVAGDEDGYTF	TGCGCCAGCAGCTTGGTAGCCGGCGATGAGGATGGCTACACCTTC
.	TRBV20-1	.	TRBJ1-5	CSARDREVPQPQHF	TGCAGTGCTAGAGATAGGGAGGTTCCTCAGCCCCAGCATTTT
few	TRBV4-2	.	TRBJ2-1	CASSREKISYNEQFF	TGTGCCAGCAGCCGGGAGAAAATCTCCTACAATGAGCAGTTCTTC
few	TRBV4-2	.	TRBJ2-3	CASSQELGRPVTDTQYF	TGTGCCAGCAGCCAAGAATTGGGCAGGCCTGTAACAGATACGCAGTATTTT
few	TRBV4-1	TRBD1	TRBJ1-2	CASSRWGQDGGYTF	TGCGCCAGCAGCCGGTGGGGACAGGATGGGGGCTACACCTTC